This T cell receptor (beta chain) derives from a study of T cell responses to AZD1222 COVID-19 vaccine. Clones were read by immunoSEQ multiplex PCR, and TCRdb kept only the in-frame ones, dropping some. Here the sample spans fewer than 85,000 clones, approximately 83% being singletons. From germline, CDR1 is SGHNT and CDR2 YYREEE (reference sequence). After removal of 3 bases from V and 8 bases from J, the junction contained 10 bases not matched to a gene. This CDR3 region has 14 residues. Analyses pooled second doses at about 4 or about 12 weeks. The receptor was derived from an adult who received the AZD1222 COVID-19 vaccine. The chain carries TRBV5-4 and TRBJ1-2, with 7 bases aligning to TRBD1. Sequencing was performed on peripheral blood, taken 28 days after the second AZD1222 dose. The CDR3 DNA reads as TGTGCCAGCAGCTCGGACAGGTCCCCTGGAGGCTACACCTTC. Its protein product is CASSSDRSPGGYTF.